One and the same sample provided the 17 T cell receptor beta chains below, sequenced in a study of response to subunit inactivated influenza vaccine. TCRdb reprocessed the RT-PCR reads with MiXCR, giving one entry per CDR3 protein. The sample gives roughly 460,000 distinct CDR3 sequences, roughly 11% of which show up once; 9.5% to 15% is in the top ten. This sample comprised PBMCs from blood, obtained roughly 46 days after vaccination. The receptors shown here come from a man between 50 and 59 years old who received an inactivated influenza vaccine.

This rearrangement joins TRBV28 to TRBJ2-2, with 9 bases matching TRBD1. The CDR3 runs 17 residues. Per the germline V gene, CDR1 is MDHEN and CDR2 is SYDVKM. V shed 6 bases, J shed 4 bases, and the junction held 12 bases outside the gene matches. The chain's CDR3 is CASSHFRDREATGELFF. The CDR3 DNA follows: TGTGCCAGCAGCCACTTCCGGGACAGGGAAGCCACCGGGGAGCTGTTTTTT.

In its sample, this clonotype was seen many times. This chain links TRBV20-1 with TRBJ2-7; 13 bases map to TRBD2. The trim removed 6 bases at V and 6 bases at J, leaving 5 bases unmatched. Germline V gene data show CDR1 as DFQATT and CDR2 as SNEGSKA (reference sequence). This CDR3 spans 13 amino acids. In DNA, the CDR3 is TGCAGTGCGGGACTAGCGGGAAGAAGCGAGCAGTACTTC. Amino acid sequence: CSAGLAGRSEQYF.

This clonotype was found once. The CDR3 reads CASSLAIPGRNTEAFF. The CDR3 nucleotides are TGCGCCAGCAGCTTGGCCATTCCAGGGAGGAACACTGAAGCTTTCTTT. The chain is built from TRBV5-1 and TRBJ1-1; tentative D call: TRBD1 (5 bases). This CDR3 spans 16 amino acids. Trimming cost V 0 bases and J 1 base, with 13 bases left between them. Germline V gene sequence: CDR1 SGHRS, CDR2 YFSETQ.

The table lists this clonotype with many counts. V is TRBV20-1 and J is TRBJ2-2; D may be TRBD2 (6 bases). CDR3 length equals 15 residues. The V and J ends lost 3 bases and 2 bases respectively, with 13 bases between them. Germline values: CDR1 DFQATT, CDR2 SNEGSKA (reference sequence). The CDR3 here is CSASADGGNTGELFF. In nucleotides, the CDR3 is TGCAGTGCTAGTGCTGACGGGGGAAACACCGGGGAGCTGTTTTTT.

This chain links TRBV15 with TRBJ2-7, with TRBD1 matching 9 bases. Germline-derived CDR1 and CDR2 are LNHNV and YYDKDF (reference sequence). The V segment lost 5 bases and the J segment 1 base; nucleotides outside the gene matches: 3. The CDR3 runs to 14 residues. Here the CDR3 reads CATSATGGSYEQYF. For the CDR3, the DNA is TGTGCCACCAGCGCGACAGGGGGATCCTACGAGCAGTACTTC.

The rearrangement links TRBV28 to TRBJ2-4, with 7 bases aligning to TRBD2. The CDR3 contains 13 residues. Trimming removed 4 bases from V and 4 bases from J; junction bases left unmatched: 1. Germline CDR1 reads MDHEN; CDR2 reads SYDVKM. The CDR3 DNA is TGTGCCAGCAGTTGGGGAGGGAAAAACATTCAGTACTTC. Its protein is CASSWGGKNIQYF.

The J gene is TRBJ2-1, the V gene TRBV5-1; 9 nucleotides line up with TRBD1. Looked up from germline, CDR1 is SGHRS and CDR2 is YFSETQ. The junction had 11 bases not matched to a gene; V was cut back by 6 bases and J by 4 bases. The CDR3 sequence is 16 residues long. In DNA form, the CDR3 reads TGCGCCAGCACCACCCTGGACAGGGGACGATACAATGAGCAGTTCTTC. It yields the protein CASTTLDRGRYNEQFF.

The chain links TRBV24-1 to TRBJ1-2; 7 bases are a match to TRBD1. The ends lost 7 bases at V and 3 bases at J; junction bases unmatched: 4. The CDR3 is 13 amino acids. Germline V lookup: CDR1 KGHDR, CDR2 SFDVKD. The CDR3 DNA sequence: TGTGCCACCAGCCTTGGACAGGACTATGGCTACACCTTC. It specifies CATSLGQDYGYTF.

Only a few counts were recorded for this clonotype. The chain carries TRBV4-3 and TRBJ2-7, with 11 bases identical to TRBD1. V shed 3 bases, J shed 7 bases, and the junction held 11 bases outside the gene matches. This CDR3 contains 16 residues. Germline V gene sequence: CDR1 LGHNA, CDR2 YSLEER. The CDR3, as DNA: TGCGCCAGCAGCCAGGAACCGGGACAGGGGGTTTCGGAGCAGTACTTC. Protein: CASSQEPGQGVSEQYF.

Many counts were recorded for this clonotype. The rearrangement links TRBV5-1 to TRBJ2-7; TRBD2 agrees at 10 bases. The ends lost 4 bases at V and 2 bases at J; junction bases unmatched: 9. Germline CDR1 is SGHRS and CDR2 is YFSETQ. CDR3 size: 16 residues. CDR3 in DNA: TGCGCCAGCAGCGTCTTTGTAGCGGGGGGAGCCTACGAGCAGTACTTC. The encoded protein is CASSVFVAGGAYEQYF.

This clonotype was detected a few times. This chain uses TRBV19 with TRBJ1-1; TRBD1 might be the D (5 bases). The CDR3 contains 12 residues. Germline V gives CDR1 LNHDA, CDR2 SQIVND (reference sequence). V lost 4 bases to trimming and J lost 8 bases, with 11 bases between them. Written as DNA, the CDR3 is TGTGCCAGTAGTAAGGAGGGGTTGGAAGCTTTCTTT. Translated: CASSKEGLEAFF.

This clonotype was counted many times. The CDR3 sequence: CASSLAYAGVGYEQYF. CDR3 in DNA: TGCGCCAGCAGCTTGGCCTATGCTGGAGTAGGCTACGAGCAGTACTTC. The chain recombines TRBV5-1 with TRBJ2-7; no reliable D call. Germline CDR1 SGHRS, CDR2 YFSETQ. This CDR3 comprises 16 residues. Trimming pared 0 bases from V and 3 bases from J, leaving 16 bases between.

The rearrangement links TRBV28 to TRBJ2-2; TRBD2 agrees at 12 bases. The CDR3 has 17 amino acids. Germline CDR1 is MDHEN and CDR2 is SYDVKM. V shed 5 bases and J 6 bases; nucleotides not matched to a gene: 10. The DNA for the CDR3 is TGTGCCAGCAGTGACGGACTAGCGGGACCTGGGTCCGGGGAGCTGTTTTTT. Translated, it gives CASSDGLAGPGSGELFF.

As concerns this clonotype: Possible read error: a much larger clone is one base away. The J gene is TRBJ1-5, the V gene TRBV12-3 or TRBV12-4; no clear D. Deletions cut 3 bases from V and 3 bases from J, with 9 bases between. The CDR3 has 14 residues. The DNA of the CDR3 is TGTGCCAGCAGTTTGATAGTGAACAATCAGCCCCAGCATTTT. Its translation: CASSLIVNNQPQHF.

The CDR3 DNA reads as TGTGCCAGCAGTCCCACGGGACAGGGTGTAGGCTACACCTTC. Encoded protein: CASSPTGQGVGYTF. The chain is built from TRBV27 and TRBJ1-2; 9 bases align to TRBD1. With V trimmed by 5 bases and J by 8 bases, 9 bases remained unmatched. Germline V gene sequence: CDR1 MNHEY, CDR2 SMNVEV (reference sequence). The CDR3 runs to 14 residues.

V and J are TRBV6-1 and TRBJ2-1, with TRBD2 matching over 7 bases. Looked up from germline, CDR1 is MNHNS and CDR2 is SASEGT. CDR3 size: 12 residues. V gave up 8 bases and J gave up 7 bases; unmatched junction bases: 5. Here the CDR3 reads CASGRAWNEQFF. CDR3 coding DNA: TGTGCCAGCGGGAGGGCCTGGAATGAGCAGTTCTTC.

The chain has TRBV4-3 and TRBJ1-2; D is uncertain. This CDR3 has 14 residues. V shed 2 bases and J shed 2 bases, with 9 bases lying between them. The germline V gene encodes CDR1 LGHNA and CDR2 YSLEER. Here the CDR3 DNA reads TGCGCCAGCAGCCAAATTGGGCAAAACTATGGCTACACCTTC. This encodes CASSQIGQNYGYTF.